This TCR beta chain is from a study of technical replicates of blood from several donors. The repertoire was sequenced with immunoSEQ multiplex PCR; TCRdb's copy has only in-frame clones and lacks some. There are tens of thousands of clones in the sample; about 97% occur only once, and less than 0.2% lies in the top ten. The CDR3 is made up of 17 amino acids. CDR1 is SGHRS, CDR2 YFSETQ, per germline. V was cut by 0 bases and J by 4 bases, with 16 bases left in between. This clone has a single count. The rearrangement links TRBV5-1 to TRBJ2-2, with D tentatively TRBD1 (6 bases). The source is a human donor in good health. The sample consisted of T cells isolated from PBMCs. The DNA for the CDR3 is TGCGCCAGCAGCTTGGGTAACCAACAGGGTTCCACCGGGGAGCTGTTTTTT. Amino acid sequence: CASSLGNQQGSTGELFF.